The sequence of this T cell receptor beta chain was determined in a study of cytomegalovirus exposure and HLA in healthy donors. General observations from the study: CMV serostatus was the only recorded immune exposure for donors. Later genetic work tied a missense DCLRE1C variant to beta-chain V and J trimming.

Vbeta (60) and Jbeta (13) primers were used in the PCR. Source study methods: The authors later counted roughly 76 million unique TCR beta chains, approximately 12 million of them shared. TCRdb keeps only in-frame clones here, not all; method: immunoSEQ multiplex PCR. That table furnishes V, J and clone size, whereas the DNA furnished D and trimming. The repertoire consists of about 130,000 clones, with approximately 81% occurring once and the leading ten covering 4%. Likely unrecorded immune exposures existed in these nominally healthy donors. For this clone: Its antigen is as yet unknown.

CDR1 and CDR2 from the germline V gene are MNHNY and SVGAGI (reference sequence). With 1 base removed from V and 2 bases from J, the gap between germline ends came to 12 bases. The CDR3 runs to 15 residues. The clonotype comes from a man in his late teens or twenties in good health and CMV-seropositive. The sequenced sample consisted of PBMCs. The chain joins TRBV6-6 to TRBJ2-7; D may be TRBD1 (6 bases). CDR3 sequence: CASSYFRGGPYEQYF. The CDR3 nucleotides are TGTGCCAGCAGTTACTTCCGTGGGGGCCCCTACGAGCAGTACTTC.